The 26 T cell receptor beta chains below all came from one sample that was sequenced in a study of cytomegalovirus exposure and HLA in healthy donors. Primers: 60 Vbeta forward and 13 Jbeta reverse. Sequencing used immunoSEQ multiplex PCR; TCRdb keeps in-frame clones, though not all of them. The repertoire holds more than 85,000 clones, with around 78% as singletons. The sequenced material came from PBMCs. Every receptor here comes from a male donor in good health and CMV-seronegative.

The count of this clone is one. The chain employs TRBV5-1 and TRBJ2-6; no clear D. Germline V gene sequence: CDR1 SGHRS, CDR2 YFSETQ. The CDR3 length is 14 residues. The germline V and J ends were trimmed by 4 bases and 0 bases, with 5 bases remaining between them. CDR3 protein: CASSPSSGANVLTF. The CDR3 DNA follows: TGCGCCAGCAGCCCCAGCTCTGGGGCCAACGTCCTGACTTTC. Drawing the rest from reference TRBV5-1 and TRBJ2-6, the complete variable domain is KAGVTQTPRYLIKTRGQQVTLSCSPISGHRSVSWYQQTPGQGLQFLFEYFSETQRNKGNFPGRFSGRQFSNSRSEMNVSTLELGDSALYLCASSPSSGANVLTFGAGSRLTVL.

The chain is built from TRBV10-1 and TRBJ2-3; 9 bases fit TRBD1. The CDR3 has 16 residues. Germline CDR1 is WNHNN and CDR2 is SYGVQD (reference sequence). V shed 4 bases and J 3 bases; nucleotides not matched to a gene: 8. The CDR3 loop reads CASSAHRGRGTDTQYF. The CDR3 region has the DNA TGCGCCAGCAGTGCACACAGGGGGCGAGGGACAGATACGCAGTATTTT.

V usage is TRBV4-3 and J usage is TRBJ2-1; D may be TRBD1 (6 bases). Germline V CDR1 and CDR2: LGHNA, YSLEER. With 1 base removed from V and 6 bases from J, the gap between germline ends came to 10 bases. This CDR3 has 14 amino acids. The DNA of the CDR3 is TGCGCCAGCAGCCAAGGGACAGTCAGCAATGAGCAGTTCTTC. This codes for CASSQGTVSNEQFF.

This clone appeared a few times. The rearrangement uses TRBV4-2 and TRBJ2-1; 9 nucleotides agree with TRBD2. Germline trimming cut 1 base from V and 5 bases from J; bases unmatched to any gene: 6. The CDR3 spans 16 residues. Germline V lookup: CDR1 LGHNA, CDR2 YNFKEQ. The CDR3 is CASSQVAGVLNNEQFF. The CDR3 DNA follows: TGTGCCAGCAGCCAAGTAGCGGGAGTATTGAACAATGAGCAGTTCTTC.

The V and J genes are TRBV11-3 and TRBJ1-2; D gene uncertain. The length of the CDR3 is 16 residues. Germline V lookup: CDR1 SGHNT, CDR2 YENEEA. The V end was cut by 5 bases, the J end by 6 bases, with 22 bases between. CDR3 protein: CASSLPGGGTYNGYTF. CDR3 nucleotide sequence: TGTGCCAGCAGCCTCCCCGGAGGAGGAACCTACAATGGCTACACCTTC.

CDR3 in amino acids: CASSLTRASGNTDTQYF. The CDR3 nucleotides are TGTGCCAGCAGCTTAACTAGGGCTAGCGGAAACACAGATACGCAGTATTTT. This chain connects TRBV7-3 to TRBJ2-3, with TRBD2 identical over 7 bases. The CDR3 covers 17 residues. V dropped 0 bases and J dropped 2; count of bases not matched to a gene: 8. Germline V gene lookup returns CDR1 SGHTA and CDR2 FQGTGA.

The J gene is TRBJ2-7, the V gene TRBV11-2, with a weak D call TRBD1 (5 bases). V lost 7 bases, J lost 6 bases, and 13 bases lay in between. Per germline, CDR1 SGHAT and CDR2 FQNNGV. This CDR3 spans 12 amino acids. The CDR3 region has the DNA TGTGCCAGCAAGGGGCTTCCTATCGAGCAGTACTTC. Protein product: CASKGLPIEQYF.

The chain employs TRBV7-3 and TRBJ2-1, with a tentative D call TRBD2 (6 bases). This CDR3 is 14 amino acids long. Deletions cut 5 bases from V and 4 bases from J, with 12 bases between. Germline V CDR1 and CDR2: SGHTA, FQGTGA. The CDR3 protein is CASSPGSEYNEQFF. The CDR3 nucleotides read TGTGCCAGCAGCCCCGGGAGTGAGTACAATGAGCAGTTCTTC.

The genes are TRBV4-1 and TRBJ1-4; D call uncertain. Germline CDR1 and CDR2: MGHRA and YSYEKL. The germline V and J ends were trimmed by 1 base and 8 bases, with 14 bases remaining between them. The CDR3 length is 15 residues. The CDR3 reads CASSQVAGFKEKLFF. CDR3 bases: TGCGCCAGCAGCCAAGTAGCGGGCTTCAAGGAAAAACTGTTTTTT.

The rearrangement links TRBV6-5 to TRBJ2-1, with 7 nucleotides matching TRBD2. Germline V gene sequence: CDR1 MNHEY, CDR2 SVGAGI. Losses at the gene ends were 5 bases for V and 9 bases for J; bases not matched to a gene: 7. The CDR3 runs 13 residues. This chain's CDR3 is CASSKTSWGEQFF. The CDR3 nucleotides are TGTGCCAGCAGTAAGACTAGCTGGGGTGAGCAGTTCTTC.

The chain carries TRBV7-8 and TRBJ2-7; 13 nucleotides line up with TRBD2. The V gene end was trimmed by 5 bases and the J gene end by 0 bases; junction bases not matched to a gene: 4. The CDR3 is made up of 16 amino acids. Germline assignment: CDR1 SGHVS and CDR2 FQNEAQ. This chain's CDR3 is CASSPRTSGSSYEQYF. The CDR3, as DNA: TGTGCCAGCAGCCCTAGGACTAGCGGGAGCTCCTACGAGCAGTACTTC.

CDR3 sequence reads: CASSFSGREQYF. DNA for the CDR3: TGCGCCAGCTCCTTCTCGGGGAGGGAGCAGTACTTC. The chain uses TRBV5-1 and TRBJ2-7; tentatively, D is TRBD2 (6 bases). This CDR3 comprises 12 residues. The ends were cut back, 7 bases at V and 7 bases at J, with 15 bases in the middle. CDR1 is SGHRS and CDR2 is YFSETQ in the germline V gene. Variable domain in full (rest from reference TRBV5-1 and TRBJ2-7): KAGVTQTPRYLIKTRGQQVTLSCSPISGHRSVSWYQQTPGQGLQFLFEYFSETQRNKGNFPGRFSGRQFSNSRSEMNVSTLELGDSALYLCASSFSGREQYFGPGTRLTVT.

CDR3 loop: CASSPQATVQNTEAFF. DNA for the CDR3: TGCGCCAGCAGCCCCCAGGCAACAGTACAGAACACTGAAGCTTTCTTT. J is TRBJ1-1 and V is TRBV4-1; unclear D gene. Germline V gene data show CDR1 as MGHRA and CDR2 as YSYEKL. CDR3 length: 16 amino acids. V was clipped by 4 bases and J by 1 base, with 16 bases between them.

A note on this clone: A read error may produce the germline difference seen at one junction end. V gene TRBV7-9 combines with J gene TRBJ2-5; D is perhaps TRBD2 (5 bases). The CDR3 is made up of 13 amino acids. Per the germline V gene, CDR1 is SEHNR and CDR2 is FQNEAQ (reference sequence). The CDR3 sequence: CSSSLALEETQYF. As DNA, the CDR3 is TGTTCCAGCAGCTTAGCGCTAGAAGAGACCCAGTACTTC.

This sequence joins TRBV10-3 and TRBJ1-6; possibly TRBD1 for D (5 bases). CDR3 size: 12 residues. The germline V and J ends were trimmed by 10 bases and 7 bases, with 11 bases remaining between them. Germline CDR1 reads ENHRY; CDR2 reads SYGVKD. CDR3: CATGRTNSPLHF. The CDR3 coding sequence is TGTGCCACAGGACGGACAAATTCACCCCTCCACTTT.

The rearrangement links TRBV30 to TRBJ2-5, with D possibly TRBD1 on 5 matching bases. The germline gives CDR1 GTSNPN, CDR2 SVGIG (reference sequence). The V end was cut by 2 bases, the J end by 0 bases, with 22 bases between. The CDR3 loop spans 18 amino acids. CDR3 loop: CAWSPLLGRDGHQETQYF. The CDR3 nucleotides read TGTGCCTGGAGTCCCCTCCTTGGCAGGGATGGCCACCAAGAGACCCAGTACTTC. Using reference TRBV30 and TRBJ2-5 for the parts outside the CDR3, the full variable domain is SQTIHQWPATLVQPVGSPLSLECTVEGTSNPNLYWYRQAAGRGLQLLFYSVGIGQISSEVPQNLSASRPQDRQFILSSKKLLLSDSGFYLCAWSPLLGRDGHQETQYFGPGTRLLVL.

Here the CDR3 DNA reads TGTGCCAGCAGCCGACTAGCGGGTGGTTGGCATGAGCAGTTCTTC. The encoded protein is CASSRLAGGWHEQFF. The chain recombines TRBV14 with TRBJ2-1, with 10 bases aligning to TRBD2. The CDR3 runs to 15 residues. Looked up from germline, CDR1 is SGHDN and CDR2 is FVKESK. V was clipped by 4 bases and J by 8 bases; unmatched bases: 8.

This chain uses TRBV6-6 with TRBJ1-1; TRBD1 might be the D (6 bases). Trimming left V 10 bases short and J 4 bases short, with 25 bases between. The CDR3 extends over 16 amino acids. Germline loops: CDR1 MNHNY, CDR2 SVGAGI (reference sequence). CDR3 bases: TGTGCCACCTACCTCTTCAAAGGGGGTGGGGCCACTGAAGCTTTCTTT. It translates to CATYLFKGGGATEAFF.

The CDR3 DNA reads as TGTGCCAGCGGGCAACCAGCTGGCACTGAAGCTTTCTTT. This codes for CASGQPAGTEAFF. This chain joins TRBV11-3 and TRBJ1-1; no definite D call. Germline V lookup: CDR1 SGHNT, CDR2 YENEEA. CDR3 length: 13 residues. V lost 8 bases and J 4 bases, leaving 14 bases between the germline ends.

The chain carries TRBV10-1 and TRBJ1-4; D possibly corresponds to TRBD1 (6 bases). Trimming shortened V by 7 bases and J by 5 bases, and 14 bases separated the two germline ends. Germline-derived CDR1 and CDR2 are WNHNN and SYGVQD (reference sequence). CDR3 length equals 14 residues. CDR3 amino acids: CASTRDTFNEKLFF. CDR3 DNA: TGCGCCAGCACCAGGGACACCTTCAATGAAAAACTGTTTTTT.

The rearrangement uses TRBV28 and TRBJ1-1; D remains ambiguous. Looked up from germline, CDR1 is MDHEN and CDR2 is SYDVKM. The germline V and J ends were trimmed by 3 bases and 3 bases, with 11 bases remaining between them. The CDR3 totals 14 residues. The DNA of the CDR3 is TGTGCCAGCAGTTTCGGGGAAAGGGACACTGAAGCTTTCTTT. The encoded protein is CASSFGERDTEAFF.

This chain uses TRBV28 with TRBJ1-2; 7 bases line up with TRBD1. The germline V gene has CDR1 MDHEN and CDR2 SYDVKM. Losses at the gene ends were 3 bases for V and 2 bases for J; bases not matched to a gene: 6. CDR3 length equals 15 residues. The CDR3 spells CASSFSVTGNYGYTF. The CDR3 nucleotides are TGTGCCAGCAGTTTTAGCGTGACAGGGAACTATGGCTACACCTTC.

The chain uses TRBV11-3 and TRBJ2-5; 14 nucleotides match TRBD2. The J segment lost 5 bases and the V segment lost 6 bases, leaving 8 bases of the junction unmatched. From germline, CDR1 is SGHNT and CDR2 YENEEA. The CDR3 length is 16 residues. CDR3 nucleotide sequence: TGTGCCAGCAGGCCTGGACTAGCGGGAGGTCGTGAGACCCAGTACTTC. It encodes CASRPGLAGGRETQYF.

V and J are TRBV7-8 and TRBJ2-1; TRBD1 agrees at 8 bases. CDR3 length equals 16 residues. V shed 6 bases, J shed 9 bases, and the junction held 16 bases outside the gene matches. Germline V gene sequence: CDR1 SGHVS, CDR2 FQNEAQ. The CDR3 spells CASSIAGGSVRIEQFF. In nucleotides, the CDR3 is TGTGCCAGCAGTATCGCAGGGGGCTCAGTCCGGATTGAGCAGTTCTTC.

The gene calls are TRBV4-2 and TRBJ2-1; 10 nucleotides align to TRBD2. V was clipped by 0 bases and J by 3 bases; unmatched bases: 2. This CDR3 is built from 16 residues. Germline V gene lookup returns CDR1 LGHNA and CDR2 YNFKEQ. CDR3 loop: CASSQDASGGYNEQFF. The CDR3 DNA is TGTGCCAGCAGCCAAGATGCTAGCGGGGGCTACAATGAGCAGTTCTTC.

In nucleotides, the CDR3 is TGTGCCAGCTCACCGTCCCAGGGTAAAGGCGAGCAGTACTTC. It yields the protein CASSPSQGKGEQYF. The chain links TRBV18 to TRBJ2-7; a weak D match, TRBD1 (5 bases). The CDR3 length is 14 residues. Deletions cut 3 bases from V and 6 bases from J, with 15 bases between. From germline, CDR1 is KGHSH and CDR2 LQKENI.